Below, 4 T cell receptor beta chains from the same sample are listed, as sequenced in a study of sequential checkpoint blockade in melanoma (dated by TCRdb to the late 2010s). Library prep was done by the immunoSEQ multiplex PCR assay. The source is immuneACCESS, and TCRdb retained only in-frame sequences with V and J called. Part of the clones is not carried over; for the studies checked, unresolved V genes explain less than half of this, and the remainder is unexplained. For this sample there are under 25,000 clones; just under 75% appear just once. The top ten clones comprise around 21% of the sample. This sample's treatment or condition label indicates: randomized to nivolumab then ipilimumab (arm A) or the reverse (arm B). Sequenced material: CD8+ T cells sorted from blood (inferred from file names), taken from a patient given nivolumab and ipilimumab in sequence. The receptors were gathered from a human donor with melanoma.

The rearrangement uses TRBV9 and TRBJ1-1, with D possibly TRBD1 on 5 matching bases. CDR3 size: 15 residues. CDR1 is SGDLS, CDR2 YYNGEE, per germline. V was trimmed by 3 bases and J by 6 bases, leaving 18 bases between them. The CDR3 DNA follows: TGTGCCAGCAGCGGGGGGAGGGGCCGCCCTCCTGAAGCTTTCTTT. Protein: CASSGGRGRPPEAFF.

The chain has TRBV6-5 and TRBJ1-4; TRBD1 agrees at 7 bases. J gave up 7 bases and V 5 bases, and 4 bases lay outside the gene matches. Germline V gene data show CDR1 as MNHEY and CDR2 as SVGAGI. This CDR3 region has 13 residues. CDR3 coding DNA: TGTGCCAGCAGTCAACAGGGGATTGAAAAACTGTTTTTT. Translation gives CASSQQGIEKLFF.

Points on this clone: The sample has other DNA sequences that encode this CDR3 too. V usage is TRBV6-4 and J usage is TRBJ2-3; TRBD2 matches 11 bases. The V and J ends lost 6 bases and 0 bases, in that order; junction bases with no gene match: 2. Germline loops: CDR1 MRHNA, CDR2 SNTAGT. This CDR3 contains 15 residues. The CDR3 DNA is TGTGCCAGCAGCCGACTAGCGGGAAGCACAGATACGCAGTATTTT. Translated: CASSRLAGSTDTQYF.

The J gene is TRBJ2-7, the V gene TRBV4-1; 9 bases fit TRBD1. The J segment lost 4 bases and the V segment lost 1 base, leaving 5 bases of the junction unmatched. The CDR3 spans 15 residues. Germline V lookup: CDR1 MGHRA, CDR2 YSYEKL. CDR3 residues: CASSQGTGVAYEQYF. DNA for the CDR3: TGCGCCAGCAGCCAAGGGACAGGGGTCGCGTACGAGCAGTACTTC.